These 15 T cell receptor beta chains were all obtained from the same sample, sequenced in a study of radiation and T cells in renal cell carcinoma. Method: immunoSEQ multiplex PCR; TCRdb's copy keeps in-frame clones and lacks some. The data hold 70,000 to 95,000 clones, with 82% observed a single time. Time point of the sample: baseline pretreatment blood. Stated treatment: 15 Gy SBRT to primary tumor, nephrectomy 4 weeks later. This material consisted of blood, taken from a patient whose treatment included radiotherapy and nephrectomy. These receptor sequences come from a man in his sixties with renal cell carcinoma.

The chain has TRBV4-3 and TRBJ2-2; tentative D call: TRBD2 (6 bases). Germline assignment: CDR1 LGHNA and CDR2 YSLEER. This CDR3 region has 14 residues. V shed 4 bases and J shed 6 bases, with 12 bases lying between them. The CDR3 here is CASSLGLQSGELFF. The CDR3 DNA follows: TGCGCCAGCAGCCTGGGACTCCAGTCCGGGGAGCTGTTTTTT.

V gene TRBV4-1 combines with J gene TRBJ2-7; 10 nucleotides line up with TRBD1. V lost 3 bases, J lost 3 bases, and 5 bases stayed unmatched. Germline V gives CDR1 MGHRA, CDR2 YSYEKL. The CDR3 length is 15 residues. The CDR3 sequence is CASSQTGTGVYEQYF. The DNA of the CDR3 is TGCGCCAGCAGCCAGACCGGGACAGGGGTCTACGAGCAGTACTTC.

The chain links TRBV19 to TRBJ1-2; D is undetermined. This CDR3 contains 11 residues. V was clipped by 4 bases and J by 7 bases, with 7 bases between them. Germline CDR1 reads LNHDA; CDR2 reads SQIVND (reference sequence). The CDR3 region is CASSRRGGYTF. In DNA, the CDR3 is TGTGCCAGTAGTAGGCGAGGTGGCTACACCTTC. The full variable domain, with the rest looked up from reference TRBV19 and TRBJ1-2, is DGGITQSPKYLFRKEGQNVTLSCEQNLNHDAMYWYRQDPGQGLRLIYYSQIVNDFQKGDIAEGYSVSREKKESFPLTVTSAQKNPTAFYLCASSRRGGYTFGSGTRLTVV.

The CDR3 loop is CASSRDRDLYEQYF. Written as DNA, the CDR3 is TGTGCCAGTAGTCGGGACAGGGACCTCTACGAGCAGTACTTC. The V gene is TRBV19, the J gene TRBJ2-7; 9 bases map to TRBD1. The CDR3 contains 14 residues. Per the germline V gene, CDR1 is LNHDA and CDR2 is SQIVND (reference sequence). The V segment lost 5 bases and the J segment 3 bases; nucleotides outside the gene matches: 5.

This clone has just one count. The chain links TRBV14 to TRBJ1-2; the match to TRBD1 covers 8 bases. The CDR3 runs 12 residues. From germline, CDR1 is SGHDN and CDR2 FVKESK. Germline trimming cut 5 bases from V and 7 bases from J; bases unmatched to any gene: 3. The CDR3 here is CASSRTGLGYTF. The CDR3 bases are TGTGCCAGCAGCAGGACAGGGCTTGGCTACACCTTC.

About this clone: A junction boundary mismatches the germline segment, possibly from a read error. In DNA, the CDR3 is TGTGCCACCAGCGGAGAATACACAGGGTCTGGAAACACCATATATTTT. This translates into CATSGEYTGSGNTIYF. The chain links TRBV15 to TRBJ1-3, with D maybe TRBD1 (6 bases). The CDR3 runs 16 residues. Germline V gene sequence: CDR1 LNHNV, CDR2 YYDKDF (reference sequence).

The chain joins TRBV7-9 to TRBJ1-4, with D unclear. V gave up 1 base and J gave up 3 bases, with 3 bases separating them. Germline CDR1 reads SEHNR; CDR2 reads FQNEAQ (reference sequence). The CDR3 is 13 residues long. CDR3 in amino acids: CASSLDPNEKLFF. As DNA, the CDR3 is TGTGCCAGCAGCTTAGATCCTAATGAAAAACTGTTTTTT.

A few counts support this clone. The rearrangement links TRBV28 to TRBJ1-5; TRBD1 might be the D (5 bases). The V gene's germline CDR1 is MDHEN and CDR2 SYDVKM. The CDR3 is 15 residues long. Trimming shortened V by 2 bases and J by 5 bases, and 13 bases separated the two germline ends. CDR3 in DNA: TGTGCCAGCAGTTTAGGGACTTTACACGATCAGCCCCAGCATTTT. Protein: CASSLGTLHDQPQHF.

The gene calls are TRBV5-1 and TRBJ2-7; D ambiguous. The CDR3 is made up of 13 amino acids. Trimming cost V 2 bases and J 2 bases, with 8 bases left between them. From germline, CDR1 is SGHRS and CDR2 YFSETQ. For the CDR3, the DNA is TGCGCCAGCAGCTTTCGTATGCCCTACGAGCAGTACTTC. Translation gives CASSFRMPYEQYF.

The V and J genes are TRBV6-5 and TRBJ2-4; 9 bases are shared with TRBD2. The J segment lost 7 bases and the V segment lost 3 bases, leaving 7 bases of the junction unmatched. CDR3 length equals 15 residues. The V gene's germline CDR1 is MNHEY and CDR2 SVGAGI. The CDR3 is CASSYGAGGGNIQYF. The CDR3 nucleotides read TGTGCCAGCAGTTATGGGGCGGGAGGGGGGAACATTCAGTACTTC.

This clone was seen once. The chain combines TRBV15 with TRBJ2-3; 8 bases align to TRBD1. Trimming cost V 3 bases and J 4 bases; bases outside gene matches: 9. The length of the CDR3 is 16 residues. Germline loops: CDR1 LNHNV, CDR2 YYDKDF (reference sequence). The DNA of the CDR3 is TGTGCCACCAGCAGCCGGACAGGGTCGAGAGCAGATACGCAGTATTTT. Residues: CATSSRTGSRADTQYF.

This sequence joins TRBV4-1 and TRBJ1-3; no reliable D call. The CDR3 runs to 16 residues. The V and J ends lost 4 bases and 0 bases respectively, with 13 bases between them. Germline V gene sequence: CDR1 MGHRA, CDR2 YSYEKL. As DNA, the CDR3 is TGCGCCAGCAGCCCACTATACAGCGTCTCTGGAAACACCATATATTTT. Translated, it gives CASSPLYSVSGNTIYF.

V gene TRBV30 combines with J gene TRBJ2-7; D is perhaps TRBD2 (6 bases). The CDR3 is made up of 15 amino acids. Per the germline V gene, CDR1 is GTSNPN and CDR2 is SVGIG (reference sequence). Trimming stripped 1 base from V and 0 bases from J, with 13 bases between. The CDR3 spells CAWSGERAGSYEQYF. The CDR3 bases are TGTGCCTGGAGTGGAGAGCGGGCCGGCTCCTACGAGCAGTACTTC.

V gene TRBV28 combines with J gene TRBJ2-7, with 13 bases that match TRBD2. This CDR3 is 17 amino acids long. After removal of 4 bases from V and 2 bases from J, the junction contained 8 bases not matched to a gene. Germline CDR1 and CDR2: MDHEN and SYDVKM. The CDR3 spells CASSSRGTSGETYEQYF. In DNA form, the CDR3 reads TGTGCCAGCAGTTCCAGAGGGACTAGCGGGGAGACCTACGAGCAGTACTTC. The full variable domain, in which reference TRBV28 and TRBJ2-7 provide the parts outside the CDR3, is DVKVTQSSRYLVKRTGEKVFLECVQDMDHENMFWYRQDPGLGLRLIYFSYDVKMKEKGDIPEGYSVSREKKERFSLILESASTNQTSMYLCASSSRGTSGETYEQYFGPGTRLTVT.

The chain couples TRBV11-2 to TRBJ1-4; TRBD1 might be the D (5 bases). Germline assignment: CDR1 SGHAT and CDR2 FQNNGV. Trimming pared 5 bases from V and 4 bases from J, leaving 14 bases between. The CDR3 contains 15 residues. DNA for the CDR3: TGTGCCAGCAGCGGCGGGGGGGGAGTTAATGAAAAACTGTTTTTT. Its protein is CASSGGGGVNEKLFF.